This T cell receptor beta chain is from a study of T cell responses to AZD1222 COVID-19 vaccine (dated by TCRdb to the early 2020s). Concerning the study at large: A total of approximately 250 trial participants underwent TCR sequencing, of whom about 210 had received two doses of AZD1222 and 26 had received two doses of the MenACWY control vaccine. Enrollment into the trials was organized by age into subgroups of 18-55, 56-69 and 70-plus years, and those subgroups contained approximately 150, 30 and 60 TCR-sequenced participants, respectively.

The CDR3, from cysteine to phenylalanine, totals 14 residues. Only the CDR3 part of the read is kept: 42 bases, read in frame from the first base. V is shortened by 0 bases, J by 2 bases, and the region joining them spans 8 bases. From the germline V gene, CDR1 is ENHRY and CDR2 is SYGVKD. The CDR3 regions of human TCRbeta chains were subjected to immunosequencing. As for the original processing: TCRs in the repertoires were matched against a reference library of SARS-CoV-2-specific TCRs that had been generated with the MIRA antigen-specificity platform. Breadth was defined as the fraction of unique TCRs that were SARS-CoV-2-associated. Depth was defined as the fraction of total T cells that were SARS-CoV-2-associated. Using the MIRA data, each spike-specific TCR was mapped to the spike region that the TCR reacts to and placed in a CD4 or CD8 class. Log10-transformed breadth and depth values were compared by one-way ANOVA with Sidak's multiple comparisons tests. TCRdb carries this immuneACCESS record with in-frame sequences only. Its versions omit some clonotypes, under half of them owing to an unresolved V gene in the studies checked, with the rest unexplained. The D gene and trimming were derived from the DNA, and the V and J assignments and clone size from that table. Here the sample has approximately 190,000 clones; 80% to 90% occur a single time. The ten largest clones take up 2.5% to 3% of the sample.

Note on this clone: Its antigen is unknown. No much larger clone exists at a distance of one base, and base qualities are not known.

The study at large found these results: Reportedly, almost half of the unique spike-specific TCRs recognized epitopes lying outside the regions that are mutated in the B.1.351 and B.1.1.7 variants. Conclusions about previously exposed vaccinees are limited because only five to seven AZD1222 recipients were SARS-CoV-2 seropositive at baseline. Most participants were white British and females outnumbered males, and the authors suggested that clonal diversity may have been underestimated. In the small 56-69-year group, the increase in depth fell short of significance, most likely because of low power. Vaccine-associated CD4 TCRs spanned the whole spike protein, with dominant responses in regions 160-218 and 743-854. Because no day 14 peak-response samples were available, the repertoires could be characterized only after the peak T cell response. After two AZD1222 doses, both the breadth and the depth of spike-specific TCRs were significantly higher than at day 0 and than in MenACWY recipients.

In the paper's terms, the time point label means: baseline before first vaccination. In the paper's terms, the treatment or condition label means: meningococcal conjugate vaccine given as trial control. Samples from vaccinated people were obtained from the UK trials COV001 and COV002, which included a single-blind randomized controlled phase 2/3 trial of AZD1222 (ChAdOx1 nCoV-19) in healthy adults. Trial participant PBMC samples were collected at day 0 and day 28 after the second dose for TCRbeta chain sequencing. The sequence came from an adult in good health. The chain uses TRBV10-3 and TRBJ2-7; the D gene lacks a confident call. Sequencing was performed on peripheral blood, taken on day 0 of MenACWY control vaccination. The DNA sequence reads TGTGCCATCAGTGAGTCGACCTTCGCCTACGAGCAGTACTTC. The resulting protein is CAISESTFAYEQYF.